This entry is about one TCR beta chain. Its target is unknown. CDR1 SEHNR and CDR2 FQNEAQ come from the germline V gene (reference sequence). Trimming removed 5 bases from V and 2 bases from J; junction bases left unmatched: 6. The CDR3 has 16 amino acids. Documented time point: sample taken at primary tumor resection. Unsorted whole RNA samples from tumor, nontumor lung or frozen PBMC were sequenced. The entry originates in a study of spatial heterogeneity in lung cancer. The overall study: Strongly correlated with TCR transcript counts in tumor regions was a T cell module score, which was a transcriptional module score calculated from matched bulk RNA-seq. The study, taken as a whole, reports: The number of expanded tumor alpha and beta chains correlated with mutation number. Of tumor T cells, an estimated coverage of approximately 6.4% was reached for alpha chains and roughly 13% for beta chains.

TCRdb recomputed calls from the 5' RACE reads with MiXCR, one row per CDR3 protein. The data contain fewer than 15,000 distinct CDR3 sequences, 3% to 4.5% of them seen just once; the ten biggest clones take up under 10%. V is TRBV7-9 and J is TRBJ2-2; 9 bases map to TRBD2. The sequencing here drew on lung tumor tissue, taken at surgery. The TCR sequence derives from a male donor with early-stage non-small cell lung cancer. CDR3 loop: CASSGAGTSNTGELFF. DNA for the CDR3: TGTGCCAGCAGCGGCGCCGGGACTAGCAACACCGGGGAGCTGTTTTTT.